This is a list of T cell receptor beta chains from one sample in a study of identical twins. In TCRdb, the 5' RACE reads were re-called with MiXCR into one record per CDR3 protein. The table has approximately 700,000 distinct CDR3 sequences, over 5% seen once. The sample consisted of naive T cells sorted from blood. These receptors were collected from a man younger than 35 in good health. Each CDR3 is given with its conserved first and last residue. A D gene is named only where the DNA matches it firmly. Size is omitted from some rows. Given values are once, few, many or a class for expanded clones.

clone_size	v_call	d_call	j_call	cdr3_aa	cdr3_nt
many	TRBV10-2	TRBD2	TRBJ2-1	CASSESPSGSANEQFF	TGCGCCAGCAGTGAGTCCCCTAGCGGGAGCGCCAATGAGCAGTTCTTC
NA	TRBV5-8	TRBD1	TRBJ2-4	CASSLFSGQGAKNIQYF	TGTGCCAGCAGTTTGTTTTCGGGACAGGGGGCCAAAAACATTCAGTACTTC
few	TRBV6-6	NA	TRBJ2-5	CASSPTTGVGSF	TGTGCCAGCAGCCCTACGACCGGGGTGGGGTCCTTC
NA	TRBV13	NA	TRBJ2-4	CASSSIYRRDKEAKNIQYF	TGTGCCAGCAGTTCTATCTACAGAAGGGATAAAGAAGCCAAAAACATTCAGTACTTC
many	TRBV5-1	NA	TRBJ1-1	CASSARDNTEAFF	TGCGCCAGCAGCGCCAGGGATAACACTGAAGCTTTCTTT
many	TRBV28	NA	TRBJ2-1	CASSFLLGSGNSYNEQFF	TGTGCCAGCAGCTTCCTTTTAGGTTCAGGGAACTCCTACAATGAGCAGTTCTTC
many	TRBV25-1	NA	TRBJ1-2	CASSEFRAFDGYTF	TGTGCCAGCAGTGAGTTCAGGGCCTTCGATGGCTACACCTTC
few	TRBV4-3	TRBD2	TRBJ2-3	CASSQDVTSGYSTDTQYF	TGCGCCAGCAGCCAAGATGTGACTAGCGGATATAGCACAGATACGCAGTATTTT
many	TRBV6-1	TRBD1	TRBJ1-5	CASSRWTGGRGAQHF	TGTGCCAGCAGTAGGTGGACAGGGGGGAGAGGAGCCCAGCATTTT
many	TRBV29-1	NA	TRBJ2-5	CSVEATGLGGRETQYF	TGCAGCGTTGAAGCCACGGGACTCGGGGGTAGAGAGACCCAGTACTTC
NA	TRBV20-1	NA	TRBJ2-7	CSARDTATYEQYF	TGCAGTGCTAGGGACACCGCTACCTACGAGCAGTACTTC
NA	TRBV12-3/TRBV12-4	NA	TRBJ1-1	CASDKERGSAKRAFF	TGTGCCAGCGACAAAGAGAGGGGGAGCGCTAAGAGGGCTTTCTTT
few	TRBV20-1	NA	TRBJ1-1	CSARFLGDTEAFF	TGCAGTGCTAGGTTTTTGGGGGACACTGAAGCTTTCTTT
NA	TRBV7-9	TRBD1	TRBJ2-2	CASSYEDRGVGELFF	TGTGCCAGCAGCTACGAGGACAGGGGCGTCGGGGAGCTGTTTTTT
many	TRBV13	NA	TRBJ1-2	CASGHETNGYTF	TGTGCCAGCGGTCATGAAACGAATGGCTACACCTTC
NA	TRBV20-1	NA	TRBJ1-5	CSARAPRGLGQPQHF	TGCAGTGCTAGAGCGCCGCGGGGATTGGGGCAGCCCCAGCATTTT
NA	TRBV30	NA	TRBJ2-1	CACSGAGTYNEQFF	TGTGCCTGTTCAGGGGCGGGAACCTACAATGAGCAGTTCTTC
few	TRBV3-1	NA	TRBJ1-3	CASSLNEGLGTSGNTIYF	TGTGCCAGCAGCCTTAACGAGGGGCTCGGTACATCTGGAAACACCATATATTTT
NA	TRBV7-6	NA	TRBJ2-1	CASSLPSGYNEQFF	TGTGCCAGCAGCTTACCCAGCGGGTACAATGAGCAGTTCTTC
many	TRBV6-5	TRBD1	TRBJ2-6	CASSYMGQIVSGANVLTF	TGTGCCAGCAGTTACATGGGACAGATCGTCTCTGGGGCCAACGTCCTGACTTTC
few	TRBV3-1	NA	TRBJ2-7	CASSHQYLEQYF	TGTGCCAGCAGCCACCAGTATCTCGAGCAGTACTTC
many	TRBV11-2	NA	TRBJ2-7	CASSFGTDSREQYF	TGTGCCAGCAGCTTCGGGACCGACAGCCGTGAGCAGTACTTC
few	TRBV5-1	TRBD2	TRBJ2-2	CASRETSKNTGELFF	TGCGCCAGCAGGGAGACTAGCAAGAACACCGGGGAGCTGTTTTTT
few	TRBV20-1	TRBD2	TRBJ2-3	CSAVLAGGPGTDTQYF	TGCAGTGCTGTACTAGCGGGAGGGCCGGGAACAGATACGCAGTATTTT
many	TRBV6-5	NA	TRBJ1-1	CASSSMNTEAFF	TGTGCCAGCAGTTCCATGAACACTGAAGCTTTCTTT
many	TRBV6-5	NA	TRBJ2-3	CASSYSSDLWQYF	TGTGCCAGCAGTTACTCGTCGGACTTGTGGCAGTATTTT
many	TRBV5-1	NA	TRBJ2-2	CASMISGPNTGELFF	TGCGCCAGCATGATAAGCGGCCCGAACACCGGGGAGCTGTTTTTT
NA	TRBV19	NA	TRBJ2-1	CASSSMELGINEQFF	TGTGCCAGTAGTTCAATGGAGCTCGGTATAAATGAGCAGTTCTTC
many	TRBV29-1	NA	TRBJ1-1	CSGALGRDTEAFF	TGCAGCGGGGCCCTGGGGAGGGACACTGAAGCTTTCTTT
NA	TRBV4-1	NA	TRBJ2-2	CASSQGQAGELFF	TGCGCCAGCAGCCAAGGACAGGCGGGGGAGCTGTTTTTT
many	TRBV20-1	NA	TRBJ1-4	CSARDLGKAGEKLFF	TGCAGTGCTAGAGATTTGGGAAAAGCCGGGGAAAAACTGTTTTTT
NA	TRBV27	TRBD2	TRBJ2-5	CASSRKGLAREGQYF	TGTGCCAGCAGTCGCAAGGGACTCGCCAGGGAGGGCCAGTACTTC
NA	TRBV6-2/TRBV6-3	TRBD2	TRBJ2-3	CASSYFGREFGTDTQYF	TGTGCCAGCAGCTATTTTGGGCGGGAGTTTGGCACAGATACGCAGTATTTT
many	TRBV5-1	NA	TRBJ2-1	CASRTEDFSNEQFF	TGCGCCAGCCGGACTGAGGACTTCTCCAATGAGCAGTTCTTC
few	TRBV7-2	NA	TRBJ2-1	CASSLSRVAEQFF	TGTGCCAGCAGCTTAAGCAGGGTGGCTGAGCAGTTCTTC
NA	TRBV6-1	NA	TRBJ2-5	CASSRGVLETQYF	TGTGCCAGCAGTCGCGGGGTCCTAGAGACCCAGTACTTC
many	TRBV7-2	NA	TRBJ1-5	CASSLSGPGTYNQPQHF	TGTGCCAGCAGCTTATCAGGTCCAGGGACATACAATCAGCCCCAGCATTTT
few	TRBV6-1	NA	TRBJ2-5	CASSKGGGRSETQYF	TGTGCCAGCAGTAAGGGGGGCGGTCGATCGGAGACCCAGTACTTC
NA	TRBV4-2	NA	TRBJ2-3	CASSQEFVQSDTQYF	TGTGCCAGCAGCCAGGAATTCGTCCAATCAGATACGCAGTATTTT
NA	TRBV19	NA	TRBJ2-1	CASSIEASLGNEQFF	TGTGCCAGTAGTATAGAGGCTAGCTTGGGCAATGAGCAGTTCTTC
many	TRBV7-2	TRBD2	TRBJ2-3	CASSLAGGVHSADTQYF	TGTGCCAGCAGCTTAGCGGGAGGGGTTCATAGCGCAGATACGCAGTATTTT
NA	TRBV7-9	TRBD1	TRBJ2-2	CASSSRQGSGELFF	TGTGCCAGCAGCTCGAGACAGGGGTCCGGGGAGCTGTTTTTT
many	TRBV7-9	TRBD2	TRBJ2-5	CASSLEGLAGVDQYF	TGTGCCAGCAGCTTAGAGGGGCTAGCGGGAGTGGACCAGTACTTC
many	TRBV10-1	NA	TRBJ2-2	CASSGTVGELFF	TGCGCCAGCAGTGGGACAGTCGGGGAGCTGTTTTTT
NA	TRBV11-2	NA	TRBJ2-1	CASSLSQDLTGNEQFF	TGTGCCAGCAGCTTATCCCAGGACCTAACCGGGAATGAGCAGTTCTTC
few	TRBV7-9	TRBD2	TRBJ2-7	CASSLELAGGPEQYF	TGTGCCAGCAGCTTAGAACTAGCGGGAGGCCCCGAGCAGTACTTC
many	TRBV20-1	NA	TRBJ2-1	CSARDTGSLSGEQFF	TGCAGTGCTAGAGATACAGGGTCCCTGTCCGGTGAGCAGTTCTTC
few	TRBV25-1	TRBD2	TRBJ2-2	CASSESGVAGGTGELFF	TGTGCCAGCAGTGAATCCGGGGTAGCGGGAGGGACCGGGGAGCTGTTTTTT
few	TRBV7-2	TRBD1	TRBJ2-3	CASSLVATRGPDTQYF	TGTGCCAGCAGCTTAGTTGCCACCAGGGGGCCAGATACGCAGTATTTT
many	TRBV20-1	NA	TRBJ1-1	CSAARQAAAAFF	TGCAGTGCTGCCCGACAGGCCGCCGCCGCTTTCTTT
few	TRBV12-3/TRBV12-4	TRBD2	TRBJ2-1	CASSPGASGRLNEQFF	TGTGCCAGCAGTCCGGGTGCAAGCGGGAGGTTGAATGAGCAGTTCTTC
few	TRBV6-5	TRBD2	TRBJ2-3	CASSYGGSVDTQYF	TGTGCCAGCAGTTACGGCGGGAGTGTTGATACGCAGTATTTT
many	TRBV7-8	TRBD2	TRBJ2-1	CASSPAVREYKFF	TGTGCCAGCAGCCCCGCCGTGCGGGAGTACAAGTTCTTC
many	TRBV20-1	NA	TRBJ2-7	CSAHGGGSGIYEQYF	TGCAGTGCCCATGGAGGAGGGAGTGGAATATACGAGCAGTACTTC
many	TRBV20-1	TRBD2	TRBJ2-3	CSATGLAGDTQYF	TGCAGTGCTACGGGACTAGCGGGAGATACGCAGTATTTT
many	TRBV27	NA	TRBJ2-1	CASSLSVYDLRAEQFF	TGTGCCAGCAGTTTATCGGTTTACGACCTAAGAGCTGAGCAGTTCTTC
many	TRBV12-3/TRBV12-4	NA	TRBJ2-2	CASSLWGRENTGELFF	TGTGCCAGCAGTTTATGGGGACGGGAGAACACCGGGGAGCTGTTTTTT
many	TRBV10-1	NA	TRBJ2-5	CASSRGGREETQYF	TGCGCCAGCAGCAGGGGGGGAAGAGAGGAGACCCAGTACTTC
NA	TRBV5-1	NA	TRBJ2-3	CASRLPGPFHPDTQYF	TGCGCCAGCAGACTACCGGGACCCTTTCACCCAGATACGCAGTATTTT